This T cell receptor beta chain was obtained from a study of blood T cells in healthy people across ages (dated by TCRdb to the mid-2010s). General notes on the study: In model experiments, template switching captured roughly one uniquely barcoded TCR beta cDNA molecule for every two T cells. The study measured age-related changes in TCR beta repertoire diversity using deep sequencing normalized with unique cDNA molecular identifiers. Using the same blood draw, the study looked at two additional independent replicas of 1 million unique cDNA reads for two donors, one aged 18 to 30 and the other aged 80 or older. The donors were split into four age groups: young (average about 16 years), middle-aged (roughly 42), aged (62) and long-lived (roughly 77). To avoid experimental bias, donors of different ages were distributed randomly across sequencing lanes.

The library was prepared using 5' RACE. The instrument given in TCRdb is Illumina HiSeq 2500. A second PCR of 7 to 11 cycles was performed with a sample-barcoded 5' primer and a J-beta primer mix. A unique molecular identifier was introduced onto each TCR beta cDNA molecule by a template-switch 5' adaptor carrying 12 random nucleotides. Each sample yielded at least 2.5 million CDR3-containing paired-end reads. All of the RNA was converted into first-strand cDNA using the Mint cDNA synthesis kit, with a TRBC-specific oligonucleotide serving as the primer. Following uracil-DNA glycosylase treatment, a first 18-cycle PCR with universal primers M1SS and BC2_uni_R was performed on all cDNA. The study's processing was this. Normalization of each sample was performed by random selection of 1 million high-quality reads, each carrying a distinct molecular identifier. Instead of being binned into consensus sequences, reads with shared molecular identifiers were discarded. MiTCR, set to a Q25 quality threshold and the strictest error-elimination algorithm, was used for CDR3 identification, clonotype clustering and error correction. A nonparametric unseen species model with Euler transformation was used to estimate a lower bound on total TCR beta diversity. TCRdb cleaned the public reads at Q25 with fastp, built clones with MiXCR and kept in-frame beta chains. Every CDR3 protein is listed once, alongside the most common genes and DNA of its rows. V and J calls and clone size were set by TCRdb, not the authors. The sample table holds around 1.7 million distinct CDR3 sequences, of which 28% were seen once. The ten biggest clones cover 7.7% of the sample.

The paper as a whole reports these results and caveats: Compared with the aged group, the long-lived group had more naive CD4+ T cells, fewer expanded clones and increased TCR diversity, suggesting age selection. As age increased, observed TCR beta diversity per million T cells dropped in a roughly linear way, and a significant reduction was already evident by age 40. Estimates of total diversity based on one million sequenced T cells were considered lower bounds and underestimates. Since profiling was done on bulk unsorted PBMCs, naive and antigen-experienced compartments could not be conclusively compared. The percentage of naive T cells measured by flow cytometry correlated strongly with observed TCR beta diversity. The CMV infection status of donors was not known, potentially confounding age-related changes in expanded clonotypes.

The CDR3 starts with the cysteine, ends with the phenylalanine, and has 13 residues. The read is trimmed to its CDR3 DNA, 39 bases read in frame from base 1. CDR1 and CDR2 are read off the germline V gene as SGDLS and YYNGEE. V and J lose 3 bases and 7 bases, and a span of 14 bases separates them. Concerning this clonotype itself: No cognate antigen has been identified for it. No base qualities exist here, and no much larger clone lies one base off it.

Donors were 40 or so systemically healthy Caucasian individuals from Russia aged roughly 6 to 90 years. Around 10 milliliters of peripheral blood were collected from each donor into EDTA-treated Vacutainer tubes. PBMCs were isolated by Ficoll-Paque density-gradient centrifugation, with at least 7 million obtained per sample. Trizol reagent was used to extract total RNA from PBMCs, with at least 5 micrograms per sample. For every donor, flow cytometry on a PBMC aliquot measured the percentage of naive CD45RAhigh/CD27high T cells. The chain employs TRBV9 and TRBJ2-7, and perhaps TRBD1 as D gene, on 6 matching bases. Sequencing input: blood. The sequence was collected from a young woman in good health. The CDR3 has the sequence CASSARGTGEQYF. The nucleotide sequence reads as follows: TGTGCCAGCAGCGCCAGGGGAACGGGGGAGCAGTACTTC.